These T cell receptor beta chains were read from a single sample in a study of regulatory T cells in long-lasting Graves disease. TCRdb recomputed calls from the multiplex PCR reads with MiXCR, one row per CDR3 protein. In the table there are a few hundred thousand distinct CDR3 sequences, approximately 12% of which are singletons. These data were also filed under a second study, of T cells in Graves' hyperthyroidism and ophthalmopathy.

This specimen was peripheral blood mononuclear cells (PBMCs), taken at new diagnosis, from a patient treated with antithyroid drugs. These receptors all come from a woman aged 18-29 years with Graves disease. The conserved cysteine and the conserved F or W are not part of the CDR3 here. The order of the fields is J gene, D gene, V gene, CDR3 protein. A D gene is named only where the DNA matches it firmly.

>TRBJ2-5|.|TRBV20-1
SANSGETQY
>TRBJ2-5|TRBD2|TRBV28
ASSPRGAGGWNQETQY
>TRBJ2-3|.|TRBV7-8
ASSREGQDTDTQY
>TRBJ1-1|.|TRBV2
ASRGLTGLGTEAF
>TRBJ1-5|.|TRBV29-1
SVARTETSPQH
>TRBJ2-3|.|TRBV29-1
SVADGRTDTQY
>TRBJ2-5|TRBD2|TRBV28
ASRPPPGTSGEETQY
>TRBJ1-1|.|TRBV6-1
ASSEWPGASTEAF
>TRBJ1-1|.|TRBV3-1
ASSQGRPDTEAF
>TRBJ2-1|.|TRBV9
ASSVGLGMVNSYNEQF
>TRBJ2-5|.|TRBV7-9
ASSYLAVQETQY
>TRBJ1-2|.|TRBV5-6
ASSPGHFYGYT
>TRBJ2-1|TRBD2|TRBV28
ASSLSAWGGGEQF
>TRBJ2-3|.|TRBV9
ASSVKLQDTQY
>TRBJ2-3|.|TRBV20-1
SASGIADSRTDTQY
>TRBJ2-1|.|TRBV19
ASSIAGSSYNEQF
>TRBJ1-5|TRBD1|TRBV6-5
ASSWDSPDQPQH
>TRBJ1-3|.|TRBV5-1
ASSLDTTNTIY
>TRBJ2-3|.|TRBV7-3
ASSLTGFTQY
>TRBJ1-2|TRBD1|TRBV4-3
ASSRGQGALGYT
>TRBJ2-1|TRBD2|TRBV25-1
ASSARRGKREEDAWDEQF
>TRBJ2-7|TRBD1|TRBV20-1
SATDRGTLDEQY
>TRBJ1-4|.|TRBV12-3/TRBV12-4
ASSPRPPFSSTNEKLF
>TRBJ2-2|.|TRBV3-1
ASSQVNTGELF
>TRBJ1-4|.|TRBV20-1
SARERIEGSGEGGI
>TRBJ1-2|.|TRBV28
ASSLVGDLYGYT
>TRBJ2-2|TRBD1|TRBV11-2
ASSQTGGRGELF
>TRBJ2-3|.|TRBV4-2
ASSQDGQTGTDTQY
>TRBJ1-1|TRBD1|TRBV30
ACAGGVTTEAF
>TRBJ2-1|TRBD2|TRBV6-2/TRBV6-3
ASSSQSGRFSYNEQF
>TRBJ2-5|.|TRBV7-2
ASSFPPWRGNYETQY
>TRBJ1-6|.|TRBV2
ASNDYSPLH
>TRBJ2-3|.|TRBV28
ASSFPRRFTDTQY
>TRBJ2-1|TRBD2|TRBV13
ASNQILAGRAHEQF
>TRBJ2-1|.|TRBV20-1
SARVWEYNEQF
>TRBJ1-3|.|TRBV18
ASSQQLSSGNTIY
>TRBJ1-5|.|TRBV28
ASSFSYRAGQPQH
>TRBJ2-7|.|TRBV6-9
ASSYTAPSAGLPYEQY
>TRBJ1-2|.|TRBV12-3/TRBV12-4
ASSGGPRGYT
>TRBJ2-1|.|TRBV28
ASSPPGANNEQF
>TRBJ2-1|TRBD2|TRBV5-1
ASSMGLAGGPSYNEQF
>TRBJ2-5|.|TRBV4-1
ASSQEYLRGVTLY
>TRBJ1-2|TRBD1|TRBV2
ASSEVDRGDGYT
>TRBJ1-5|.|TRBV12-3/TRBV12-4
ASNLGGDGNQPQH
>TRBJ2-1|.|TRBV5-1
ASSRDLDNEQF